The rows below give T cell receptor beta chains drawn from one sample of a study of shared clonotypes between healthy human individuals. The method was immunoSEQ multiplex PCR; TCRdb's version includes in-frame clones alone and lacks a portion of them. The top ten clones hold 0.35% to 0.45% of a sample with 2 million to 2.5 million clones, 90% to 95% of them seen once. The material sequenced was naive CD4+ T cells from PBMCs. Receptors were obtained from a man between 18 and 29 years old in good health. Some clones in this sample may be carry-over from other donors' samples. CDR3s include the opening cysteine and the closing phenylalanine or tryptophan. A D gene is named only where the DNA matches it firmly.

CDR3,D,V
CASSLDRVGSYEQYF,TRBD1,TRBV28
CASSSRVAGANVLTF,-,TRBV28
CASSTRLAGPNNEQFF,TRBD2,TRBV27
CASSPQHGSRETQYF,-,TRBV18
CASSPQGLVSYEQYF,-,TRBV18
CASSPEGGGYTEAFF,-,TRBV7-2
CASREAGGNEQFF,TRBD2,TRBV6-5
CASRVQSLMNTEAFF,-,TRBV28
CASSLAAGGGTDTQYF,TRBD2,TRBV7-2
CASSDVHRDTQYF,-,TRBV4-2
CASTSHRGEQYF,TRBD1,TRBV6-5
CASSLDTGSRDEQFF,-,TRBV5-5
CASSFPAGAHLAPLHF,-,TRBV28
CASSLSRTGALDYGYTF,TRBD1,TRBV7-3
CASSQGERAGELFF,-,TRBV4-1
CASSKFSRRAGSYEQYF,-,TRBV21-1
CAWSKGREEKLFF,-,TRBV30
CASSLKGSIYSYNEQFF,-,TRBV7-9
CASSGQGAGETQYF,TRBD1,TRBV9
CASSLGTGGFETQYF,TRBD1,TRBV7-9
CSAGHTDTQYF,-,TRBV20-1
CASSLEVFRGDQPQHF,-,TRBV7-2
CASSTKATNEKLFF,-,TRBV7-9
CASSLWPDSYNEQFF,-,TRBV27
CASSAKDARTQYF,-,TRBV9
CAAIHRGGYNQPQHF,TRBD1,TRBV14
CASSLVTSGGREQFF,TRBD2,TRBV5-4
CASSLARIGLGLYSNQPQHF,-,TRBV7-8
CASSVLGGRNTGELFF,TRBD2,TRBV9
CASSISGKGTYEQYF,TRBD2,TRBV19
CASSLLVGSSYEQYF,-,TRBV5-1
CASSPRESYEQYF,-,TRBV7-2
CASSLTESGELFF,-,TRBV5-1
CASSLDLTGELFF,-,TRBV7-3
CASSWGHRGQARETQYF,TRBD1,TRBV5-4